This T cell receptor beta chain comes out of a study of graft-versus-host responses after intestinal transplantation. This clone was counted only a few times. Only in-frame clones appear in the TCRdb table, and some are missing; sequencing was by immunoSEQ multiplex PCR. Here the sample spans some 19,000 clones, roughly 43% being singletons. Responders labeled with CFSE (approximately 200,000) were plated with approximately 200,000 irradiated, violet-dye-labeled stimulators. This clonotype was obtained from a human patient who received an intestinal transplant. This sample comprised alloreactive CD8+ T cells from a mixed lymphocyte reaction culture, obtained before intestinal transplant. Subset reported: CFSE-low proliferating T cells sorted from roughly 6-day pre-transplant mixed lymphocyte reaction (GvH or HvG direction).

CDR3 in DNA: TGTGCCAGCAGTCCCGGGTGGAATGAAGCTTTCTTT. Its protein is CASSPGWNEAFF. The rearrangement uses TRBV6-6 and TRBJ1-1; the D is unclear. Germline V lookup: CDR1 MNHNY, CDR2 SVGAGI (reference sequence). The CDR3 has 12 amino acids. Deletions cut 5 bases from V and 7 bases from J, with 11 bases between.